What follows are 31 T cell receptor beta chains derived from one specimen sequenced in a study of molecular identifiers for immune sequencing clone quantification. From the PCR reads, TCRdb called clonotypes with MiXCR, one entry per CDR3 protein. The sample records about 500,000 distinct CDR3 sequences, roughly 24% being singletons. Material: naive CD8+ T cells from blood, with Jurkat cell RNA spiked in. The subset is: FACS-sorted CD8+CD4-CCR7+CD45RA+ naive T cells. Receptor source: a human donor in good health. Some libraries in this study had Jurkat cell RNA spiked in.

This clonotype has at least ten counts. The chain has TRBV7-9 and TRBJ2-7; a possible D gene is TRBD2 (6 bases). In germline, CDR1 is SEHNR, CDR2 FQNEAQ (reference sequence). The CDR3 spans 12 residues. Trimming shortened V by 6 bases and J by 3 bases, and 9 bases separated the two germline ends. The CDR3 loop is CASSSAGYEQYF. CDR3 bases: TGTGCCAGCAGTTCAGCGGGCTACGAGCAGTACTTC.

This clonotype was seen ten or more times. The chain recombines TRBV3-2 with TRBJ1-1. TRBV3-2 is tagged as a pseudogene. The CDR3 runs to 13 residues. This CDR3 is CASSQLKNTEAFF. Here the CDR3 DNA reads TGTGCCAGCAGCCAGTTAAAGAACACTGAAGCTTTCTTT.

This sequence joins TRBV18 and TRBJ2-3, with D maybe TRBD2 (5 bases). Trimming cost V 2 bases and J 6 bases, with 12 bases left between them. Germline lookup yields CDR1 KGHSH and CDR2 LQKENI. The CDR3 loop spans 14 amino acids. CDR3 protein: CASSPFGQRDTQYF. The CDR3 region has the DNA TGTGCCAGCTCACCATTCGGCCAGCGGGATACGCAGTATTTT. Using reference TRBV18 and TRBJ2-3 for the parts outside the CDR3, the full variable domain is NAGVMQNPRHLVRRRGQEARLRCSPMKGHSHVYWYRQLPEEGLKFMVYLQKENIIDESGMPKERFSAEFPKEGPSILRIQQVVRGDSAAYFCASSPFGQRDTQYFGPGTRLTVL.

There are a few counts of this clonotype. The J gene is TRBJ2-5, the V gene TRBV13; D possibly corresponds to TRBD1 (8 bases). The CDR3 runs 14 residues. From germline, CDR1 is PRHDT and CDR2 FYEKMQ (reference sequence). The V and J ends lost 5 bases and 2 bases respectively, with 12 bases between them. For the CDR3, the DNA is TGTGCCAGCAGCCACAGGGGGGGGCAAGAGACCCAGTACTTC. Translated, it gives CASSHRGGQETQYF.

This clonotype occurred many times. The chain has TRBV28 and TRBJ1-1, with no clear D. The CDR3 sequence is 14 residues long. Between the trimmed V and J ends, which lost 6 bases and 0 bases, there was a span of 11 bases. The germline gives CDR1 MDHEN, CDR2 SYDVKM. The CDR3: CASRNSYLNTEAFF. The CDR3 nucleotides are TGTGCCAGCAGAAACAGTTATTTGAACACTGAAGCTTTCTTT.

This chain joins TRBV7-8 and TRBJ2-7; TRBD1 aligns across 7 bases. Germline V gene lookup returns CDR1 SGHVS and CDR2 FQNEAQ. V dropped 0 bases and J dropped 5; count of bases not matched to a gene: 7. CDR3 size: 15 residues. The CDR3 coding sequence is TGTGCCAGCAGCTTAGCGACACAGGGGTCCCACGAGCAGTACTTC. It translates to CASSLATQGSHEQYF.

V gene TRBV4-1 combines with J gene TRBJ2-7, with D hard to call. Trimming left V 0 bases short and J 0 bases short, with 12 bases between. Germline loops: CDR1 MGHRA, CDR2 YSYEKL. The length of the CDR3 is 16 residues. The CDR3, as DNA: TGCGCCAGCAGCCAAGATTCAGGTTGGGGCTCCTACGAGCAGTACTTC. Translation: CASSQDSGWGSYEQYF.

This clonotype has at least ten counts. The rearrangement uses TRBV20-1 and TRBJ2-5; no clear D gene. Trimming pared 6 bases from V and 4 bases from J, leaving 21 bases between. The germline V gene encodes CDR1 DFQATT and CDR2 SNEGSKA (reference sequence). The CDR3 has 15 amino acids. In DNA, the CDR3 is TGCAGTGCGACACCTAGTGGGTCTGTTAGAGAGACCCAGTACTTC. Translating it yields CSATPSGSVRETQYF.

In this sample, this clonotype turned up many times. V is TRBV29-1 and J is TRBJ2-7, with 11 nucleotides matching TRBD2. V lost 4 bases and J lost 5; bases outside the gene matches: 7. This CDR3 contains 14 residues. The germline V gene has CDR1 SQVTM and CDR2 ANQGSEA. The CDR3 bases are TGCAGCGTTGTGGTAGCGGGAGGGCCCCACGAGCAGTACTTC. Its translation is CSVVVAGGPHEQYF.

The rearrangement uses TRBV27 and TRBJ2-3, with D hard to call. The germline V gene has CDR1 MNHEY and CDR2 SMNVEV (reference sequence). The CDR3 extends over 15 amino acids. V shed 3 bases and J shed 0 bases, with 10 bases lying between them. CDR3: CASSLWQDSTDTQYF. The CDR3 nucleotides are TGTGCCAGCAGTTTGTGGCAGGATAGCACAGATACGCAGTATTTT.

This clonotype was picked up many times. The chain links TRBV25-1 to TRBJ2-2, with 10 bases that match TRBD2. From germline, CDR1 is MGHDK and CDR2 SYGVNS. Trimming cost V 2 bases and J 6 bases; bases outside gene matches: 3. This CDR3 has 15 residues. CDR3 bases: TGTGCCAGCAGTGAACTAGCGGGAGTTGCCGGGGAGCTGTTTTTT. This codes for CASSELAGVAGELFF.

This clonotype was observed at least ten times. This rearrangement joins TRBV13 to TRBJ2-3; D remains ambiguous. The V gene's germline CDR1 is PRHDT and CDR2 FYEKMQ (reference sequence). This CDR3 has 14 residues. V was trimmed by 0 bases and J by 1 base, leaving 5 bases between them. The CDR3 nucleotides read TGTGCCAGCAGCTTAGGGAGACGCACAGATACGCAGTATTTT. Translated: CASSLGRRTDTQYF.

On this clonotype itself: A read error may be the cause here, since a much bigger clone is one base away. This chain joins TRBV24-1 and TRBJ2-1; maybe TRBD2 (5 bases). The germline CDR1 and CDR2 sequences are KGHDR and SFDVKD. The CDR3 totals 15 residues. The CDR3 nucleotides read TGTGCCATCAGTGCAAGGGAGCGATCCTACAATGAGCAGTTCTTC. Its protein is CAISARERSYNEQFF.

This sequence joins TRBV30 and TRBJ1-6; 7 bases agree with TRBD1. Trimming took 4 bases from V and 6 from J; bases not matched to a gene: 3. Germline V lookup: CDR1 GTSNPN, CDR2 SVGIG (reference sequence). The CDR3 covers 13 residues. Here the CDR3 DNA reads TGTGCCTGGACAGGGGGGGGTAATTCACCCCTCCACTTT. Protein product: CAWTGGGNSPLHF.

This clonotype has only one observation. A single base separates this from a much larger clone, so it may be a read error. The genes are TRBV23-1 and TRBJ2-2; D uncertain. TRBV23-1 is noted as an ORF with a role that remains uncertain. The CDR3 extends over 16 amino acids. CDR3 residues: CARSQSEVKNTGELFF. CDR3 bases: TGCGCCCGCAGTCAATCGGAAGTTAAGAACACCGGGGAGCTGTTTTTT.

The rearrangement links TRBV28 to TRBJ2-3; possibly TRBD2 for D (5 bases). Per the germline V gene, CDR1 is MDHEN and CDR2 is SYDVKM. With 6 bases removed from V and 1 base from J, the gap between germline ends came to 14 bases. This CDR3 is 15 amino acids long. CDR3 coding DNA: TGTGCCAGCAGCCCCCGGGTACTAGGCACAGATACGCAGTATTTT. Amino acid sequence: CASSPRVLGTDTQYF.

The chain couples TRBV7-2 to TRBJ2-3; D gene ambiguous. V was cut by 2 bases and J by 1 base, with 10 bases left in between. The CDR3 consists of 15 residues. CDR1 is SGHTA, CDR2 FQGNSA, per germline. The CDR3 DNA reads TGTGCCAGCAGCTTAATTATAGGCCGCACAGATACGCAGTATTTT. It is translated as CASSLIIGRTDTQYF. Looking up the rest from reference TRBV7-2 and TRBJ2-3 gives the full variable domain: GAGVSQSPSNKVTEKGKDVELRCDPISGHTALYWYRQSLGQGLEFLIYFQGNSAPDKSGLPSDRFSAERTGGSVSTLTIQRTQQEDSAVYLCASSLIIGRTDTQYFGPGTRLTVL.

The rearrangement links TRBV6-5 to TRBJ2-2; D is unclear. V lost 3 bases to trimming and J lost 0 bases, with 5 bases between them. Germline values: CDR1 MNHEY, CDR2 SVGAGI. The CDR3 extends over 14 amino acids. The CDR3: CASSYAANTGELFF. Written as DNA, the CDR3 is TGTGCCAGCAGTTATGCTGCGAACACCGGGGAGCTGTTTTTT.

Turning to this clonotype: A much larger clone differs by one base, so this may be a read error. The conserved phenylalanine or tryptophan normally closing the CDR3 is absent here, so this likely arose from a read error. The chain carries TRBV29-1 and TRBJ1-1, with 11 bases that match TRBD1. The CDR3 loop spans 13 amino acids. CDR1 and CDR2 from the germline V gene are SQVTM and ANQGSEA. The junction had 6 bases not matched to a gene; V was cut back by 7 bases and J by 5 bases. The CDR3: CSAQDRGHTEAFS. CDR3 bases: TGCAGCGCCCAGGACAGGGGGCATACTGAAGCTTTCTCT.

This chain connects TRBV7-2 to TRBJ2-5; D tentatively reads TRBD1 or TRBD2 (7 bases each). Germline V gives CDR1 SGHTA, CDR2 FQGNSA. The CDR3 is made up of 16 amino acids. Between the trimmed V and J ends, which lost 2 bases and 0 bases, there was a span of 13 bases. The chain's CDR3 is CASSLTPGGDQETQYF. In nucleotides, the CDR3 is TGTGCCAGCAGCTTAACTCCAGGGGGGGACCAAGAGACCCAGTACTTC. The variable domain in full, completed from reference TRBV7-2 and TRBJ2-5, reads GAGVSQSPSNKVTEKGKDVELRCDPISGHTALYWYRQSLGQGLEFLIYFQGNSAPDKSGLPSDRFSAERTGGSVSTLTIQRTQQEDSAVYLCASSLTPGGDQETQYFGPGTRLLVL.

CDR3 bases: TGCGCCAGCAGCCAAGATTCGGGCAGGGTTAACTATGGCTACACCTTC. Its protein is CASSQDSGRVNYGYTF. The chain is built from TRBV4-3 and TRBJ1-2; possible D gene TRBD1, 5 bases. This CDR3 has 16 amino acids. Germline assignment: CDR1 LGHNA and CDR2 YSLEER. The V and J ends lost 0 bases and 1 base respectively, with 12 bases between them.

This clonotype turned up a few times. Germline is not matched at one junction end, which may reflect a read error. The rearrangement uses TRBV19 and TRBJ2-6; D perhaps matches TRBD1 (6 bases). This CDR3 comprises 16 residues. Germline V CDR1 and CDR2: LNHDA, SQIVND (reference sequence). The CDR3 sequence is CASSITGIAGDNVLTF. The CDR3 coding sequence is TGTGCCAGTAGTATAACAGGGATCGCCGGGGACAACGTCCTGACTTTC. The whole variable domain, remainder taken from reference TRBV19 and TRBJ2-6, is DGGITQSPKYLFRKEGQNVTLSCEQNLNHDAMYWYRQDPGQGLRLIYYSQIVNDFQKGDIAEGYSVSREKKESFPLTVTSAQKNPTAFYLCASSITGIAGDNVLTFGAGSRLTVL.

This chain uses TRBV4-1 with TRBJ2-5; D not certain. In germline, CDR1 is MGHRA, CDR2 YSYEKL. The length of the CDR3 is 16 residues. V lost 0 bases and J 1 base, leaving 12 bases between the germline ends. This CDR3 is CASSQEVGSAQETQYF. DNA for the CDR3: TGCGCCAGCAGCCAAGAGGTGGGGTCTGCCCAAGAGACCCAGTACTTC.

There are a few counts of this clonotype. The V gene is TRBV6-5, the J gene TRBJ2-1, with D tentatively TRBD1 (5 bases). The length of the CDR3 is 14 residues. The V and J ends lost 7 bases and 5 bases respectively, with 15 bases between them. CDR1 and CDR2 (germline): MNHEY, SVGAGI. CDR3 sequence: CASTLQGPDNEQFF. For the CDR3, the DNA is TGTGCCAGCACCCTGCAGGGTCCCGACAATGAGCAGTTCTTC.

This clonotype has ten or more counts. The CDR3 spells CASSSGLAGGSGANVLTF. The CDR3 DNA is TGCGCCAGCAGCTCCGGACTAGCGGGGGGTAGTGGGGCCAACGTCCTGACTTTC. This chain joins TRBV4-3 and TRBJ2-6; 14 bases fit TRBD2. Per germline, CDR1 LGHNA and CDR2 YSLEER. The length of the CDR3 is 18 residues. With V trimmed by 5 bases and J by 3 bases, 6 bases remained unmatched.

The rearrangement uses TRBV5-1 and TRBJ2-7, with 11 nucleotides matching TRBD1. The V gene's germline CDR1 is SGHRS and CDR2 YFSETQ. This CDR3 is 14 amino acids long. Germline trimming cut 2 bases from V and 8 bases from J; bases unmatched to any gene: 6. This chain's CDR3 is CASSFGQGAYKQYF. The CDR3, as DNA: TGCGCCAGCAGCTTCGGACAGGGGGCGTACAAGCAGTACTTC.

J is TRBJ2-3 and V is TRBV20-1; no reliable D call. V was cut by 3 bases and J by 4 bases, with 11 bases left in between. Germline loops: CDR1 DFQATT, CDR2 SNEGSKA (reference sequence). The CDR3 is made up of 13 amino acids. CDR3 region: CSASVLVADTQYF. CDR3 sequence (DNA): TGCAGTGCTAGTGTTCTAGTGGCAGATACGCAGTATTTT.

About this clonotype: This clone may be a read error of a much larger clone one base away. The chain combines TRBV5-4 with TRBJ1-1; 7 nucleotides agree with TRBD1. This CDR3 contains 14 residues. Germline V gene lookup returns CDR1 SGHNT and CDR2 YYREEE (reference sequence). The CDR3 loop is CASSLDRGGPEPFF. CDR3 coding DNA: TGTGCCAGCAGCTTGGACAGGGGTGGCCCTGAACCTTTCTTT.

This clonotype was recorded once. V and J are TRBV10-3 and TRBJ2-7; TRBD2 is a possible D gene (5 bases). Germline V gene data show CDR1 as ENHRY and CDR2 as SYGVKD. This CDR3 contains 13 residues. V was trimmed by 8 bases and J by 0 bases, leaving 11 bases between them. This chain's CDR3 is CAIGEGSSYEQYF. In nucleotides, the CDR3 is TGTGCCATCGGAGAGGGCAGCTCCTACGAGCAGTACTTC.

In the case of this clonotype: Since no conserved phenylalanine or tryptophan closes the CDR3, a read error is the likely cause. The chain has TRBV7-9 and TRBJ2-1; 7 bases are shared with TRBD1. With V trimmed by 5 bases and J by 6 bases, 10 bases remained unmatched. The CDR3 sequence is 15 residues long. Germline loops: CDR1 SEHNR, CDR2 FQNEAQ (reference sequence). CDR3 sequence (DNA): TGTGCCAGCAGCCCGAGACAGGGAGAGGTCAATGAGCAGTTCTCC. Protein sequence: CASSPRQGEVNEQFS.

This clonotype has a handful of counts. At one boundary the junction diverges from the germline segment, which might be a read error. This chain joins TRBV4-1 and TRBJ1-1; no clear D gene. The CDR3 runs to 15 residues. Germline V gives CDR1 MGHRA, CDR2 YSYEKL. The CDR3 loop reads CASGQEPLVNTEAFF. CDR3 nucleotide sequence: TGCGCCAGCGGCCAAGAGCCTTTAGTGAACACTGAAGCTTTCTTT.